This T cell receptor beta chain comes out of a study of blood T cells in healthy people across ages. With regard to this clonotype: At one boundary the junction diverges from the germline segment, which might be a read error.

Germline CDR1 and CDR2: LNHDA and SQIVND (reference sequence). The CDR3 loop spans 15 amino acids. For the second PCR, which ran for roughly 6 to 12 cycles, a sample-barcoded 5' primer and a J-beta primer mix were used. TCRdb ran MiXCR on the 5' RACE reads and lists one entry per CDR3 protein. In the table there are around 870,000 distinct CDR3 sequences, under 35% of which are singletons. Sequenced sample: blood. The receptor was isolated from a woman older than 75 in good health. The V and J genes are TRBV19 and TRBJ2-1, with D hard to call. This CDR3 is CTSSIALSTYNEQFF. In DNA, the CDR3 is TGTACCAGTAGTATCGCCCTTAGCACCTACAATGAGCAGTTCTTC.